This TCR beta chain was recorded in a study of vaccination effects on CD4 cells after COVID-19. A few counts support this clone. The target antigen is unknown. Repertoires were generated with immunoSEQ multiplex PCR, while TCRdb's copy carries only in-frame clones and drops some. Among about 74,000 clones listed, roughly three quarters were seen once. The V gene lost 4 bases and the J gene lost 4 bases, with 19 bases spanning the gap. Germline V gene lookup returns CDR1 KGHSH and CDR2 LQKENI. The CDR3 runs 16 residues. Cultured cells yielded isolated CD4+ T cells after 10 to 11 days. The sequencing used CD4+ T cells from PBMCs cultured without peptide, collected before COVID-19 vaccination. This receptor was identified in a human donor who received a COVID-19 vaccine. The chain employs TRBV18 and TRBJ1-1; TRBD1 is a possible D gene (5 bases). CDR3 nucleotide sequence: TGTGCCAGCTCACAAATGGGGTCGGGGGTAGCCACTGAAGCTTTCTTT. It codes for CASSQMGSGVATEAFF.